This T cell receptor (beta chain) was recovered during a study of beta chain features in type 1 diabetes. Points from the study as a whole: Within patients, naive, central memory and Treg TCRB repertoires seemed more similar than within healthy donors. Among all four CD4+ subsets, Type 1 diabetes patients had TCRB CDR3s that were moderately but significantly shorter.

Worth noting for this clone: Its antigen is not identified.

The entirety of the isolated RNA underwent reverse transcription, so expressed TCRB transcripts were sequenced. TCRdb's copy holds only in-frame clones and misses some; the assay was immunoSEQ multiplex PCR. Of approximately 160,000 clones detected, about 9.4% appear once; the ten largest clones hold around 0.48%. The collection from each donor was one heparinised blood draw averaging around 0.11 L. Per germline, CDR1 SGHAT and CDR2 FQNNGV. Trimming removed 3 bases at V and 6 bases at J, with 12 bases between. The CDR3 totals 14 residues. This chain links TRBV11-2 with TRBJ2-1; the D gene is possibly TRBD1 (6 bases). The material sequenced was central memory CD4+ T cells from blood. This clonotype was sampled from a man aged 25-40 years with type 1 diabetes. CDR3 nucleotides: TGTGCCAGCAGCTTGCAGGGGTCGTCCAATGAGCAGTTCTTC. The encoded protein is CASSLQGSSNEQFF.